The 16 T cell receptor beta chains below come from one sample, sequenced in a study of OX40 agonist ivuxolimab in advanced cancers. Clones were sequenced by immunoSEQ multiplex PCR, and TCRdb holds only the in-frame ones, with some missing. Here the sample spans around 60,000 clones, roughly 84% being singletons. Here the sequenced sample was CD4+ or CD8+ T cells sorted from blood, taken in a trial of the OX40 agonist ivuxolimab. These receptors all come from an adult with an advanced solid tumor such as melanoma, head and neck, liver or kidney cancer.

The chain combines TRBV30 with TRBJ2-7; perhaps D is TRBD1 or TRBD2 (7 bases each). This CDR3 contains 15 residues. Per germline, CDR1 GTSNPN and CDR2 SVGIG (reference sequence). Trimming pared 0 bases from V and 2 bases from J, leaving 14 bases between. The CDR3 region is CAWSVGGGGTYEQYF. The CDR3, as DNA: TGTGCCTGGAGTGTAGGGGGCGGGGGTACCTACGAGCAGTACTTC.

The V and J genes are TRBV7-2 and TRBJ2-3; 8 bases line up with TRBD1. Losses at the gene ends were 1 base for V and 4 bases for J; bases not matched to a gene: 10. Germline V gene lookup returns CDR1 SGHTA and CDR2 FQGNSA. The length of the CDR3 is 17 residues. The DNA for the CDR3 is TGTGCCAGCAGCTTAGATATAGGGACAGGAGGGGCAGATACGCAGTATTTT. This gives the protein CASSLDIGTGGADTQYF.

The chain joins TRBV7-9 to TRBJ2-2; 7 nucleotides line up with TRBD1. The J segment lost 2 bases and the V segment lost 5 bases, leaving 5 bases of the junction unmatched. Germline CDR1 is SEHNR and CDR2 is FQNEAQ (reference sequence). CDR3 length: 15 residues. The CDR3 spells CASSRDRVNTGELFF. The DNA of the CDR3 is TGTGCCAGCAGCCGAGACAGGGTCAACACCGGGGAGCTGTTTTTT.

The chain links TRBV6-5 to TRBJ1-4; D not certain. Trimming removed 5 bases at V and 2 bases at J, with 12 bases between. Germline lookup yields CDR1 MNHEY and CDR2 SVGAGI. This CDR3 region has 15 residues. The CDR3 region is CASSTIGSTNEKLFF. CDR3 sequence (DNA): TGTGCCAGCAGTACTATCGGGTCGACTAATGAAAAACTGTTTTTT.

This chain uses TRBV4-2 with TRBJ1-1, with TRBD1 as a possible D gene (6 bases). The V end was cut by 4 bases, the J end by 6 bases, with 18 bases between. Germline CDR1 and CDR2: LGHNA and YNFKEQ. This CDR3 has 15 residues. Here the CDR3 DNA reads TGTGCCAGCAGCCCTTACAGGGACAAAGGTCCTGAAGCTTTCTTT. This encodes CASSPYRDKGPEAFF.

This sequence joins TRBV19 and TRBJ2-5, with 7 bases matching TRBD1. Per the germline V gene, CDR1 is LNHDA and CDR2 is SQIVND (reference sequence). The CDR3 is 16 amino acids. Losses at the gene ends were 5 bases for V and 4 bases for J; bases not matched to a gene: 13. DNA for the CDR3: TGTGCCAGTAGTCCCCTCGACAGGGCCCTCGGAGAGACCCAGTACTTC. It yields the protein CASSPLDRALGETQYF.

The rearrangement uses TRBV20-1 and TRBJ2-1; unclear D gene. V was shortened by 7 bases and J by 8 bases, with 12 bases between the two germline ends. Germline values: CDR1 DFQATT, CDR2 SNEGSKA (reference sequence). CDR3 size: 11 residues. The CDR3 is CSVPLSHEQFF. In DNA, the CDR3 is TGCAGTGTTCCCCTTTCTCATGAGCAGTTCTTC.

The CDR3 reads CASSRIPIPTQPQHF. Here the CDR3 DNA reads TGTGCCAGCAGCCGCATACCCATTCCCACTCAGCCCCAGCATTTT. This chain connects TRBV28 to TRBJ1-5; D gene unclear. Germline V lookup: CDR1 MDHEN, CDR2 SYDVKM. V was clipped by 6 bases and J by 6 bases, with 18 bases between them. CDR3 length: 15 residues.

This sequence joins TRBV7-2 and TRBJ2-1; 7 bases are shared with TRBD1. CDR1 and CDR2 from the germline V gene are SGHTA and FQGNSA. Trimming took 4 bases from V and 9 from J; bases not matched to a gene: 3. CDR3 length: 12 amino acids. CDR3 region: CASSSTGFEQFF. The CDR3 nucleotides are TGTGCCAGCAGCTCGACAGGGTTTGAGCAGTTCTTC.

The chain combines TRBV2 with TRBJ1-2; no clear D. The length of the CDR3 is 12 residues. Germline V CDR1 and CDR2: SNHLY, FYNNEI. The V end was cut by 2 bases, the J end by 4 bases, with 5 bases between. CDR3 coding DNA: TGTGCCAGCAGTGAACAGCCCTATGGCTACACCTTC. This gives the protein CASSEQPYGYTF.

The chain has TRBV7-2 and TRBJ1-3; D not resolved. Trimming took off 5 bases at V and 3 bases at J, with 14 bases between the two ends. The CDR3 spans 15 residues. Per the germline V gene, CDR1 is SGHTA and CDR2 is FQGNSA. The CDR3 sequence: CASSALFGFGNTIYF. The CDR3 DNA sequence: TGTGCCAGCAGCGCCCTTTTCGGATTTGGAAACACCATATATTTT.

This clone was counted only a few times. Different DNA sequences within this sample yield the same CDR3. The V gene is TRBV4-1, the J gene TRBJ2-5, with a possible D match to TRBD2 (6 bases). V was cut by 0 bases and J by 4 bases, with 9 bases left in between. Germline CDR1 is MGHRA and CDR2 is YSYEKL. This CDR3 spans 14 amino acids. CDR3 in DNA: TGCGCCAGCAGCCAAGAGCGGGGAGGAGAGACCCAGTACTTC. It is translated as CASSQERGGETQYF.

The chain combines TRBV5-1 with TRBJ2-3, with D perhaps TRBD2 (6 bases). With 9 bases removed from V and 5 bases from J, the gap between germline ends came to 28 bases. CDR1 and CDR2 (germline): SGHRS, YFSETQ. This CDR3 is built from 17 residues. The CDR3, as DNA: TGCGCCACTTCCGACTTGGGGACTGAGCCCGGGGGAGATACGCAGTATTTT. Translating it yields CATSDLGTEPGGDTQYF.

The chain couples TRBV18 to TRBJ2-7, with D possibly matching TRBD1 (5 bases). V was clipped by 3 bases and J by 5 bases, with 11 bases between them. Per the germline V gene, CDR1 is KGHSH and CDR2 is LQKENI. The CDR3 is 13 amino acids. CDR3 amino acids: CASSPQRGNEQYF. DNA of the CDR3: TGTGCCAGCTCACCTCAAAGGGGCAACGAGCAGTACTTC.

This clone came up once. The chain employs TRBV2 and TRBJ1-5; TRBD1 matches at 10 bases. Germline V gives CDR1 SNHLY, CDR2 FYNNEI. This CDR3 has 14 residues. V was clipped by 7 bases and J by 5 bases; unmatched bases: 5. The CDR3 DNA follows: TGTGCCAGCACCGGACAGGGGGAGCATCAGCCCCAGCATTTT. This codes for CASTGQGEHQPQHF.

A single count supports this clone. The CDR3 spells CASSLGGIAGELFF. CDR3 sequence (DNA): TGTGCCAGCAGTTTGGGCGGGATTGCCGGGGAGCTGTTTTTT. V and J are TRBV28 and TRBJ2-2; D is possibly TRBD2 (6 bases). V lost 3 bases to trimming and J lost 6 bases, with 11 bases between them. This CDR3 region has 14 residues. Germline loops: CDR1 MDHEN, CDR2 SYDVKM. The full variable domain, rest sourced from reference TRBV28 and TRBJ2-2, is DVKVTQSSRYLVKRTGEKVFLECVQDMDHENMFWYRQDPGLGLRLIYFSYDVKMKEKGDIPEGYSVSREKKERFSLILESASTNQTSMYLCASSLGGIAGELFFGEGSRLTVL.